These 25 T cell receptor beta chains came from one sample sequenced in a study of read filtering for tumor transcriptome and immune sequencing. From approximately 400 ng of RNA, a library with molecular barcoded alpha/delta and beta/gamma adaptors was made. TCRdb re-called the reads through MiXCR, storing one row per CDR3 protein. The sample shows around 23,000 distinct CDR3 sequences, 20% to 25% of them seen only once. The specimen was a population of CD138-negative cells sorted from bone marrow. These receptors all come from a donor at least 40 years old with multiple myeloma.

This clonotype was observed a handful of times. The rearrangement joins TRBV30 to TRBJ1-3; D is undetermined. Trimming took 0 bases from V and 2 from J, leaving 17 bases between them. This CDR3 comprises 17 residues. The V gene's germline CDR1 is GTSNPN and CDR2 SVGIG (reference sequence). The CDR3 DNA follows: TGTGCCTGGAGTGTAACTGGCAATCAAGGAACTGGAAACACCATATATTTT. Encoded protein: CAWSVTGNQGTGNTIYF.

Regarding this clonotype: A much larger clone is a single base away; this may be a read error. The chain recombines TRBV7-8 with TRBJ2-6; D uncertain. This CDR3 has 16 residues. Trimming stripped 7 bases from V and 2 bases from J, with 15 bases between. Per the germline V gene, CDR1 is SGHVS and CDR2 is FQNEAQ. The CDR3 DNA sequence: TGTGCCAGCAACACCCTCGGCGTTGCTGGGGCCAACGTCCTGACTTTC. Translating it yields CASNTLGVAGANVLTF.

The chain combines TRBV5-1 with TRBJ2-3; unclear D gene. Trimming took 2 bases from V and 2 from J, leaving 12 bases between them. Germline lookup yields CDR1 SGHRS and CDR2 YFSETQ. The CDR3 sequence is 15 residues long. The CDR3 sequence: CASSFSGGPTDTQYF. The CDR3 bases are TGCGCCAGCAGCTTCTCAGGTGGCCCCACAGATACGCAGTATTTT.

This clonotype was seen only a few times. The V gene is TRBV7-2, the J gene TRBJ1-1; no reliable D call. This CDR3 has 13 residues. Germline V gives CDR1 SGHTA, CDR2 FQGNSA. The V end was cut by 5 bases, the J end by 1 base, with 8 bases between. The CDR3 is CASSHSTNTEAFF. The CDR3 DNA reads TGTGCCAGCAGCCATAGCACGAACACTGAAGCTTTCTTT.

This clonotype turned up a few times. The chain combines TRBV2 with TRBJ1-2; D is undetermined. The V end lost 6 bases, the J end lost 7 bases, and 18 bases lay between the germline ends. Germline CDR1 reads SNHLY; CDR2 reads FYNNEI. The CDR3 spans 14 residues. CDR3 in amino acids: CASSATRTDGGYTF. DNA for the CDR3: TGTGCCAGCAGCGCAACCCGGACGGACGGTGGCTACACCTTC. The complete variable domain, with remaining parts taken from reference TRBV2 and TRBJ1-2, reads EPEVTQTPSHQVTQMGQEVILRCVPISNHLYFYWYRQILGQKVEFLVSFYNNEISEKSEIFDDQFSVERPDGSNFTLKIRSTKLEDSAMYFCASSATRTDGGYTFGSGTRLTVV.

V gene TRBV11-2 combines with J gene TRBJ2-7; no clear D gene. The germline V gene has CDR1 SGHAT and CDR2 FQNNGV. The V gene lost 3 bases and the J gene lost 6 bases, with 15 bases spanning the gap. The CDR3 runs to 14 residues. The CDR3 is CASSLGFRRGEQYF. In DNA, the CDR3 is TGTGCCAGCAGCTTGGGGTTCCGACGCGGCGAGCAGTACTTC. The whole variable domain, remainder taken from reference TRBV11-2 and TRBJ2-7, is EAGVAQSPRYKIIEKRQSVAFWCNPISGHATLYWYQQILGQGPKLLIQFQNNGVVDDSQLPKDRFSAERLKGVDSTLKIQPAKLEDSAVYLCASSLGFRRGEQYFGPGTRLTVT.

On this clonotype itself: Given a far larger clone just one base away, this is likely a sequencing read error. V usage is TRBV10-3 and J usage is TRBJ1-1, with D unclear. Trimming removed 5 bases at V and 5 bases at J, with 15 bases between. Germline lookup yields CDR1 ENHRY and CDR2 SYGVKD. The CDR3 runs 14 residues. The CDR3 nucleotides read TGTGCCATCAGTAGACGTTCGGGAGGAACTGAAGCTTTCTTT. Amino acid sequence: CAISRRSGGTEAFF.

The sample holds a few counts of this clonotype. The V call is TRBV2, the J call TRBJ2-2; D possibly corresponds to TRBD1 (6 bases). Per the germline V gene, CDR1 is SNHLY and CDR2 is FYNNEI. The CDR3 runs to 15 residues. Trimming removed 2 bases at V and 6 bases at J, with 13 bases between. CDR3 in DNA: TGTGCCAGCAGTGAAATTGAACAGGGCGCCGGGGAGCTGTTTTTT. It translates to CASSEIEQGAGELFF.

This clonotype was picked up many times. The V and J genes are TRBV19 and TRBJ1-1, with TRBD1 identical over 9 bases. The ends lost 7 bases at V and 5 bases at J; junction bases unmatched: 5. Germline V gene data show CDR1 as LNHDA and CDR2 as SQIVND (reference sequence). This CDR3 has 13 residues. CDR3 residues: CASTQTGGTEAFF. As DNA, the CDR3 is TGTGCCAGTACCCAGACAGGGGGGACTGAAGCTTTCTTT.

Remarks on this clonotype: A read error may account for a junction end that differs from germline. The chain couples TRBV7-9 to TRBJ2-4; D might be TRBD2 (6 bases). The CDR3 is 14 residues long. Germline CDR1 and CDR2: SEHNR and FQNEAQ (reference sequence). The CDR3 is CASSLVMEGTTPDF. CDR3 coding DNA: TGTGCCAGCAGCTTAGTAATGGAGGGAACGACCCCGGACTTC.

Many counts were recorded for this clonotype. The chain joins TRBV20-1 to TRBJ2-3; 7 nucleotides match TRBD1. Germline CDR1 is DFQATT and CDR2 is SNEGSKA (reference sequence). This CDR3 is 15 amino acids long. Trimming cost V 1 base and J 3 bases; bases outside gene matches: 7. This chain's CDR3 is CSARARQGGTDTQYF. The CDR3 nucleotides read TGCAGTGCTAGAGCCAGACAGGGTGGAACAGATACGCAGTATTTT.

This clonotype was picked up many times. The chain uses TRBV23-1 and TRBJ2-2, with 8 bases identical to TRBD1. TRBV23-1 is annotated as an ORF whose role is uncertain. With 5 bases clipped from V and 5 bases from J, the junction kept 7 bases outside the gene matches. The length of the CDR3 is 15 residues. The CDR3 protein is CASSAGRGRTGELFF. The CDR3 DNA sequence: TGCGCCAGCAGTGCAGGCAGGGGGCGAACCGGGGAGCTGTTTTTT.

This clonotype occurred many times. J is TRBJ2-3 and V is TRBV20-1; a possible D gene is TRBD1 (6 bases). Germline assignment: CDR1 DFQATT and CDR2 SNEGSKA (reference sequence). V was pared by 4 bases and J by 6 bases, with 14 bases between. This CDR3 comprises 13 residues. The CDR3 nucleotides are TGCAGTGCTACGTGGGGGCAGGGGGATACGCAGTATTTT. This translates into CSATWGQGDTQYF.

This clonotype was recorded many times. The chain joins TRBV6-5 to TRBJ2-1, with D uncertain. This CDR3 is 14 amino acids long. The V gene lost 6 bases and the J gene lost 0 bases, with 9 bases spanning the gap. The germline V gene has CDR1 MNHEY and CDR2 SVGAGI. CDR3 sequence (DNA): TGTGCCAGCAGCCCCCCGGGCTCCTACAATGAGCAGTTCTTC. It is translated as CASSPPGSYNEQFF.

This clonotype was detected ten times or more. CDR3 region: CASSPRGFEAFF. The CDR3 DNA reads as TGTGCCAGCTCACCCCGAGGGTTTGAAGCTTTCTTT. The chain has TRBV18 and TRBJ1-1; D call uncertain. Per germline, CDR1 KGHSH and CDR2 LQKENI. This CDR3 region has 12 residues. V was clipped by 3 bases and J by 7 bases, with 9 bases between them.

This clonotype was picked up many times. The V and J genes are TRBV20-1 and TRBJ1-1; D gene unclear. Germline V gene sequence: CDR1 DFQATT, CDR2 SNEGSKA (reference sequence). Trimming removed 0 bases at V and 2 bases at J, with 10 bases between. This CDR3 has 14 amino acids. The CDR3 sequence is CSARDYRGNTEAFF. The CDR3 DNA is TGCAGTGCTAGAGATTACAGAGGAAACACTGAAGCTTTCTTT.

Notes on this clonotype: A much bigger clone sits one base away, suggesting this may be a read error. No DNA is shown, since the ends of the CDR3 on it are uncertain; the CDR3 is the one TCRdb lists. The chain joins TRBV9 to TRBJ2-3; TRBD2 is taken as the D call from the table, unchecked against the DNA. The CDR3 is 17 residues long, counting both termini. CDR1 and CDR2 (germline): SGDLS, YYNGEE. This CDR3 reads CASSGAWGGGAVDTRYF.

The chain joins TRBV7-2 to TRBJ1-1, with D unclear. Trimming stripped 1 base from V and 4 bases from J, with 13 bases between. This CDR3 region has 15 residues. Germline values: CDR1 SGHTA, CDR2 FQGNSA. DNA of the CDR3: TGTGCCAGCAGCTTAGAGAGGACGGTGAGCACTGAAGCTTTCTTT. This encodes CASSLERTVSTEAFF.

This clonotype was observed at least ten times. The chain recombines TRBV5-1 with TRBJ2-5; 7 nucleotides agree with TRBD1. This CDR3 has 16 amino acids. The V gene's germline CDR1 is SGHRS and CDR2 YFSETQ. J lost 1 base, V lost 4 bases, and 10 bases had no gene match. The CDR3 bases are TGCGCCAGCAGCCTGAATCGACAGGGACGCCAAGAGACCCAGTACTTC. Amino acids: CASSLNRQGRQETQYF.

This chain connects TRBV2 to TRBJ1-2; D call uncertain. CDR3 length: 10 residues. V gave up 10 bases and J gave up 6 bases, with 9 bases separating them. The V gene's germline CDR1 is SNHLY and CDR2 FYNNEI. The CDR3 DNA sequence: TGTGCCACCTTTGTCCATGGCTACACCTTC. Residues: CATFVHGYTF.

This clonotype was seen only a few times. The chain carries TRBV5-5 and TRBJ2-3; D gene ambiguous. The CDR3 totals 12 residues. The germline V gene has CDR1 SGHKS and CDR2 YYEKEE (reference sequence). Trimming removed 0 bases at V and 6 bases at J, with 5 bases between. CDR3 in DNA: TGTGCCAGCAGCTTGGAAGTGGATACGCAGTATTTT. Its translation is CASSLEVDTQYF.

This clonotype was found many times. This chain connects TRBV6-1 to TRBJ1-4, with 8 bases aligning to TRBD1. The CDR3 runs to 14 residues. Trimming cost V 4 bases and J 8 bases; bases outside gene matches: 6. CDR1 is MNHNS, CDR2 SASEGT, per germline. The CDR3 DNA reads TGTGCCAGCAGTGCCCAGGGGGCGCGGGAAAAACTGTTTTTT. Translating it yields CASSAQGAREKLFF.

This sequence joins TRBV19 and TRBJ2-2; D uncertain. V was shortened by 6 bases and J by 7 bases, with 9 bases between the two germline ends. CDR3 length: 12 residues. The germline CDR1 and CDR2 sequences are LNHDA and SQIVND (reference sequence). For the CDR3, the DNA is TGTGCCAGTAGGGCCAGCTTCGGGGAGCTGTTTTTT. Encoded protein: CASRASFGELFF.

This clonotype was detected many times. The rearrangement uses TRBV6-5 and TRBJ2-1, with TRBD2 matching over 12 bases. V trimming: 2 bases; J trimming: 5 bases; junction bases outside the gene matches: 7. The CDR3 extends over 17 amino acids. Germline CDR1 reads MNHEY; CDR2 reads SVGAGI. The CDR3 DNA sequence: TGTGCCAGCAGTTACCTCCGACTAGCGGGGGACCACAATGAGCAGTTCTTC. Its protein is CASSYLRLAGDHNEQFF.

The rearrangement joins TRBV6-5 to TRBJ1-1; D perhaps matches TRBD1 (5 bases). CDR3 size: 12 residues. The V gene's germline CDR1 is MNHEY and CDR2 SVGAGI. The V end lost 10 bases, the J end lost 4 bases, and 13 bases lay between the germline ends. DNA for the CDR3: TGTGCCACCCGGGGGGTGACCACTGAAGCTTTCTTT. Its protein is CATRGVTTEAFF.